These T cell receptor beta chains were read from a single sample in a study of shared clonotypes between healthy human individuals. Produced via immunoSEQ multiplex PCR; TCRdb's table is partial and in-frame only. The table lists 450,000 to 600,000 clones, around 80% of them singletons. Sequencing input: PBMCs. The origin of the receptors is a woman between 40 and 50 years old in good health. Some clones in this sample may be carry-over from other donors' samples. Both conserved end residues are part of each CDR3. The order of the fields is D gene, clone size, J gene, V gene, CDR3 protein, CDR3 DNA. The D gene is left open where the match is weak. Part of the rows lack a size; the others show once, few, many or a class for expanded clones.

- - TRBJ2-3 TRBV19 CASSIQPTDTQYF TGTGCCAGTAGTATACAGCCGACAGATACGCAGTATTTT
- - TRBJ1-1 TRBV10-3 CAISESGRGRTEAFF TGTGCCATCAGTGAATCAGGACGGGGACGGACTGAAGCTTTCTTT
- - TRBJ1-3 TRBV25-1 CASSGSPFTESGNTIYF TGTGCCAGCAGTGGCTCACCCTTCACGGAATCTGGAAACACCATATATTTT
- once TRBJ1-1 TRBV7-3 CASSRSTDEAFF TGTGCCAGCAGCCGATCGACAGATGAAGCTTTCTTT
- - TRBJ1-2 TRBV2 CASSEYGGLNREKDF TGTGCCAGCAGTGAATACGGGGGACTCAACAGGGAGAAGGACTTC
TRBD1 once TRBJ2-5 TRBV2 CASGDRSSQETQYF TGTGCCAGCGGGGACAGGTCGTCCCAAGAGACCCAGTACTTC
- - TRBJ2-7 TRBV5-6 CASSPGRSAHSYEQYF TGTGCCAGCAGCCCTGGTAGAAGCGCGCACTCCTACGAGCAGTACTTC
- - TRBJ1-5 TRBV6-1 CASSYGRNQPQHF TGTGCCAGCAGTTATGGCAGGAATCAGCCCCAGCATTTT
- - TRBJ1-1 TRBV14 CASSQAPVNTEAFF TGTGCCAGCAGCCAGGCTCCAGTGAACACTGAAGCTTTCTTT
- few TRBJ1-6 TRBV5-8 CASSLQGGDSPLHF TGTGCCAGCAGCCTACAGGGAGGGGATTCACCCCTCCACTTT
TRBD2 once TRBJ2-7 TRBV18 CASSRQREAYEQYF TGTGCCAGCTCACGTCAGCGGGAGGCCTACGAGCAGTACTTC
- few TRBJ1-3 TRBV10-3 CAIRTSGASGNTIYF TGTGCCATCAGGACCTCAGGGGCCTCTGGAAACACCATATATTTT
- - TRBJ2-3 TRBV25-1 CASSGWGPSTDTQYF TGTGCCAGCAGTGGCTGGGGTCCCAGCACAGATACGCAGTATTTT
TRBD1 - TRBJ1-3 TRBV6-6 CASSPYRGSGNTIYF TGTGCCAGCAGTCCTTACAGGGGCTCTGGAAACACCATATATTTT
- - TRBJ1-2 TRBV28 CASSSRGMNYGYTF TGTGCCAGCAGTTCAAGGGGGATGAACTATGGCTACACCTTC
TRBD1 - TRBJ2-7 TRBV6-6 CASRGLGVRGHEQYF TGTGCCAGCAGAGGGCTCGGAGTCAGGGGGCACGAGCAGTACTTC
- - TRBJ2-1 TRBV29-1 CSVELGADNEQFF TGCAGCGTTGAGCTGGGGGCGGACAATGAGCAGTTCTTC
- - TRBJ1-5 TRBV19 CASSPSGVDSNQPQHF TGTGCCAGTAGCCCGTCCGGGGTAGATAGCAATCAGCCCCAGCATTTT
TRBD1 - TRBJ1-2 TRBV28 CASTLGGTAAYGYTF TGTGCCAGCACCCTAGGGGGGACAGCCGCCTATGGCTACACCTTC
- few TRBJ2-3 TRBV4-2 CASSQAPGTSTDTQYF TGTGCCAGCAGCCAAGCTCCCGGGACTAGCACAGATACGCAGTATTTT
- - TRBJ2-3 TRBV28 CASSPPGGVGPQYF TGTGCCAGCAGTCCCCCCGGCGGGGTAGGTCCGCAGTATTTT
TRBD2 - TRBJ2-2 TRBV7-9 CASSLGTSVTGELFF TGTGCCAGCAGCCTCGGGACTAGCGTAACCGGGGAGCTGTTTTTT
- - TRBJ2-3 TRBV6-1 CASSEIGGSSTDTQYF TGTGCCAGCAGTGAAATTGGTGGCTCTAGCACAGATACGCAGTATTTT
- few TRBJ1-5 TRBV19 CASSIREDQPQHF TGTGCCAGTAGTATCAGGGAGGATCAGCCCCAGCATTTT
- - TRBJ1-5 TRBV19 CASSRDGNQPQHF TGTGCCAGTAGTAGGGACGGGAATCAGCCCCAGCATTTT
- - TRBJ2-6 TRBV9 CASSVGLRGVEANVLTF TGTGCCAGCAGCGTAGGTCTCAGGGGGGTAGAGGCCAACGTCCTGACTTTC
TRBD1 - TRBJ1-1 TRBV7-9 CASSGQGDTEAFF TGTGCCAGCAGCGGACAGGGAGACACTGAAGCTTTCTTT
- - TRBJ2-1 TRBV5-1 CASSPPPYNEQFF TGCGCCAGCAGCCCGCCCCCTTACAATGAGCAGTTCTTC
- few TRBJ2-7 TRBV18 CASSPGHEQYF TGTGCCAGCTCACCAGGGCACGAGCAGTACTTC
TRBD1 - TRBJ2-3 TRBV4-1 CASSQGDRETDTQYF TGCGCCAGCAGCCAGGGGGACAGGGAAACAGATACGCAGTATTTT
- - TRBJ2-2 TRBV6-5 CASSYEDSPSTGELFF TGTGCCAGCAGTTACGAGGACAGCCCGAGTACCGGGGAGCTGTTTTTT
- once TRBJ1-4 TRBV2 CASSGAGNEKLFF TGTGCCAGCAGTGGGGCAGGTAACGAAAAACTGTTTTTT
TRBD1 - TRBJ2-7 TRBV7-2 CASSWDRTSYEQYF TGTGCCAGCAGCTGGGACAGGACCTCCTACGAGCAGTACTTC
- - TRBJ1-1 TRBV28 CASSVTGSMNTEAFF TGTGCCAGCAGTGTTACAGGGAGCATGAACACTGAAGCTTTCTTT
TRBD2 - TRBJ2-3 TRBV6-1 CASSERVGGSTDTQYF TGTGCCAGCAGTGAACGGGTGGGAGGGAGCACAGATACGCAGTATTTT
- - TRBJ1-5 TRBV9 CASSIGVWGRPYSNQPQHF TGTGCCAGCAGCATAGGAGTATGGGGCCGGCCTTATAGCAATCAGCCCCAGCATTTT